This T cell receptor beta chain appears in the sequencing data of a study of beta chain features in type 1 diabetes. Trimming removed 1 base from V and 4 bases from J, with 13 bases in between. Germline V gene lookup returns CDR1 MGHDK and CDR2 SYGVNS. The CDR3 sequence is 15 residues long. The entirety of the isolated RNA underwent reverse transcription, so expressed TCRB transcripts were sequenced. Only in-frame clones appear in the TCRdb table, and some are missing; sequencing was by immunoSEQ multiplex PCR. The data show 140,000 to 150,000 clones, over 9.5% seen once. This chain links TRBV25-1 with TRBJ1-2; D gene unclear. The receptor comes from a man between 18 and 35 years old in good health. The sample taken for sequencing was naive CD4+ T cells from blood. The CDR3 reads CASSEFGMISYGYTF. CDR3 nucleotide sequence: TGTGCCAGCAGTGAATTCGGGATGATATCCTATGGCTACACCTTC.